This TCR beta chain was captured in a study of glioma-infiltrating T cells after dendritic cell vaccination. At the level of the study: Samples are from glioblastoma patients in Phase I and II dendritic cell vaccine trials. The study's findings and limits: Few patients contributed both blood and tumor specimens. Patients with more pretreatment TILs had longer time to progression and survival.

The time point denotes: after dendritic cell vaccination, including at tumor progression/relapse. TCRdb's copy holds only in-frame clones and misses some; the assay was immunoSEQ multiplex PCR. The sample shows 75,000 to 85,000 clones, around 87% of them seen only once. Comments on this clone: What it binds is unknown.

The CDR3 contains 13 residues. Germline loops: CDR1 LNHDA, CDR2 SQIVND (reference sequence). The chain recombines TRBV19 with TRBJ1-5; D not certain. The TCR was taken from a human donor with glioblastoma. Sequenced material: blood, taken after dendritic cell vaccination. CDR3 region: CGSGRDSNQPQHF. The CDR3 coding sequence is TGTGGCAGCGGGCGGGATAGCAATCAGCCCCAGCATTTT.